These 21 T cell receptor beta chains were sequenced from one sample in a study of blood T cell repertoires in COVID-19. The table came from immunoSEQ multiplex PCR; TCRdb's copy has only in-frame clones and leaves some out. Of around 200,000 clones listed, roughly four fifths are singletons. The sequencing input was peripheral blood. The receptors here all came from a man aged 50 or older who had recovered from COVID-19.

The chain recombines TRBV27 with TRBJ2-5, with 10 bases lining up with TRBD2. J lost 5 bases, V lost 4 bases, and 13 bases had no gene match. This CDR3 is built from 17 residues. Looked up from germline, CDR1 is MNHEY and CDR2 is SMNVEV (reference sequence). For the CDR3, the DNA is TGTGCCAGCAGTTCCGCGGGGACTAGCGCCGGGGTTGAGACCCAGTACTTC. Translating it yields CASSSAGTSAGVETQYF.

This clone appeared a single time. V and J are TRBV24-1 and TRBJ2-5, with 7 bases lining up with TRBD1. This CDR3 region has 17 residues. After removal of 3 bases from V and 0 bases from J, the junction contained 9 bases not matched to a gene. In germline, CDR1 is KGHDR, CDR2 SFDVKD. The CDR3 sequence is CATSDTPGTDNQETQYF. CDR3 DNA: TGTGCCACCAGTGATACTCCGGGGACAGATAACCAAGAGACCCAGTACTTC.

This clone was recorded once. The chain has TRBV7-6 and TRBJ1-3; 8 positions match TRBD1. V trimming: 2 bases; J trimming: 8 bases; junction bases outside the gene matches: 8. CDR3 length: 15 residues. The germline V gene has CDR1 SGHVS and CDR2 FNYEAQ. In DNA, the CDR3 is TGTGCCAGCAGCTTAAAAAGACAGGGGTCCGACACCATATATTTT. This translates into CASSLKRQGSDTIYF.

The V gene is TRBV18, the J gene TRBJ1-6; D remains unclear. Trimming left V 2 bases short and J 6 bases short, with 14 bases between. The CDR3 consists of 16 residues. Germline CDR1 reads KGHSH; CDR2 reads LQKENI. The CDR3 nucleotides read TGTGCCAGCTCACCATTCTCGGAGGGTATTAATTCACCCCTCCACTTT. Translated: CASSPFSEGINSPLHF.

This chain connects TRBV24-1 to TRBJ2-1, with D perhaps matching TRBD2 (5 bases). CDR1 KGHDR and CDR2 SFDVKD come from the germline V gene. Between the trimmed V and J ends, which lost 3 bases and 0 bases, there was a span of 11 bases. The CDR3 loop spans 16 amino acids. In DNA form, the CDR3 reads TGTGCCACCAGTGATAGGGAGCGGAGCTCCTACAATGAGCAGTTCTTC. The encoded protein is CATSDRERSSYNEQFF.

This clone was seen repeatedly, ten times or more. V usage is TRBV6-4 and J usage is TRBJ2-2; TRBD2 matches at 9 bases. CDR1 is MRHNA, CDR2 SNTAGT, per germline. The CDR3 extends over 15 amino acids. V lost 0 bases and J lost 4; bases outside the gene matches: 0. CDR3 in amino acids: CASSDSSGSTGELFF. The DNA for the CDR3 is TGTGCCAGCAGTGACTCTAGCGGGAGCACCGGGGAGCTGTTTTTT.

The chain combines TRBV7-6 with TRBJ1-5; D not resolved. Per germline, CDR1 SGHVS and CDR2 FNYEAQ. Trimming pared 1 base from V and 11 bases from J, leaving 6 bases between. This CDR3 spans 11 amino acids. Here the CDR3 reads CASSLENTQHF. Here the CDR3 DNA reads TGTGCCAGCAGCTTAGAAAATACCCAGCATTTT.

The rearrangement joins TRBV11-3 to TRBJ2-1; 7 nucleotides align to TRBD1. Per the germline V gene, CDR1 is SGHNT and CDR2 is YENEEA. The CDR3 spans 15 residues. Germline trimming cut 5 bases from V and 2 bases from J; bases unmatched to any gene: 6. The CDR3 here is CASSANRGAYNEQFF. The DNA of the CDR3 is TGTGCCAGCAGCGCCAACAGGGGTGCCTACAATGAGCAGTTCTTC.

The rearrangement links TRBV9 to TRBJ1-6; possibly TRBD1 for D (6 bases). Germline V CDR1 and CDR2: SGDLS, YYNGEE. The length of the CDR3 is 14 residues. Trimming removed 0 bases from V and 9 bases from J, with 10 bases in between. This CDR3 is CASSVAGGGSPLHF. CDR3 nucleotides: TGTGCCAGCAGCGTAGCTGGGGGCGGTTCACCCCTCCACTTT. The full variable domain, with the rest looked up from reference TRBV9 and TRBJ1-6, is DSGVTQTPKHLITATGQRVTLRCSPRSGDLSVYWYQQSLDQGLQFLIQYYNGEERAKGNILERFSAQQFPDLHSELNLSSLELGDSALYFCASSVAGGGSPLHFGNGTRLTVT.

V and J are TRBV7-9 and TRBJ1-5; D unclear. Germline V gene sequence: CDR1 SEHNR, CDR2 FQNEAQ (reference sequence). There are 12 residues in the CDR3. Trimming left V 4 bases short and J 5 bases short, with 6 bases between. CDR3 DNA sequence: TGTGCCAGCAGCTCGTCAGATCAGCCCCAGCATTTT. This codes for CASSSSDQPQHF. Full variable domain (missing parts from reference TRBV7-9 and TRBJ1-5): DTGVSQNPRHKITKRGQNVTFRCDPISEHNRLYWYRQTLGQGPEFLTYFQNEAQLEKSRLLSDRFSAERPKGSFSTLEIQRTEQGDSAMYLCASSSSDQPQHFGDGTRLSIL.

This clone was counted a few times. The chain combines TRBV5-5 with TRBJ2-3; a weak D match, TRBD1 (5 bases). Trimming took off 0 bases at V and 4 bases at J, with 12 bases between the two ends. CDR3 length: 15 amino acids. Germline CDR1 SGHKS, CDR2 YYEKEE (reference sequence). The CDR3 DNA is TGTGCCAGCAGCTTGGAGCCCGACAGTCCAGATACGCAGTATTTT. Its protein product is CASSLEPDSPDTQYF.

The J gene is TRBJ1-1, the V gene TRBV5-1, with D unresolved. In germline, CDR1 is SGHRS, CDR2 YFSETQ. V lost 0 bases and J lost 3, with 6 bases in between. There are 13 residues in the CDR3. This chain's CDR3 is CASSLVQHTEAFF. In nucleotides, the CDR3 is TGCGCCAGCAGCTTGGTACAGCACACTGAAGCTTTCTTT.

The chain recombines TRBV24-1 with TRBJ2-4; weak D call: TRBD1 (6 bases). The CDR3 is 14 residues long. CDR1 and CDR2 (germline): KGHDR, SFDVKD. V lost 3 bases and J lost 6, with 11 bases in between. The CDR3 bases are TGTGCCACCAGTGATCTGGACAGTTCAAACATTCAGTACTTC. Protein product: CATSDLDSSNIQYF.

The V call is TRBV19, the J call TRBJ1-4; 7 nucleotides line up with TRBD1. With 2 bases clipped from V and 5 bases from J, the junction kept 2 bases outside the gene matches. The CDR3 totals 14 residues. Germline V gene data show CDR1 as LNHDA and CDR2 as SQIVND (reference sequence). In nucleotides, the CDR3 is TGTGCCAGTAGTATACAAGGGGGCAATGAAAAACTGTTTTTT. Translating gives CASSIQGGNEKLFF.

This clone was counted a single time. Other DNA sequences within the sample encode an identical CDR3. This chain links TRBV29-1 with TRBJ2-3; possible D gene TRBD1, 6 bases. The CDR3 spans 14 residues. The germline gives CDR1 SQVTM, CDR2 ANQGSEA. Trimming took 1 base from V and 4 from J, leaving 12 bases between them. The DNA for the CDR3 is TGCAGCGTTGAAGGTCAGGGGTCCCCAGATACGCAGTATTTT. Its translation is CSVEGQGSPDTQYF.

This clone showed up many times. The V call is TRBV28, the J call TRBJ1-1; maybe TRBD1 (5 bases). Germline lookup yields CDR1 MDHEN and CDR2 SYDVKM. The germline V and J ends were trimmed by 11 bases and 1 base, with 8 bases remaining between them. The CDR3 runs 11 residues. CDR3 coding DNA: TGTGCCTGTACAGGGAACACTGAAGCTTTCTTT. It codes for CACTGNTEAFF. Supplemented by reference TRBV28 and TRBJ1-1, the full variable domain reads DVKVTQSSRYLVKRTGEKVFLECVQDMDHENMFWYRQDPGLGLRLIYFSYDVKMKEKGDIPEGYSVSREKKERFSLILESASTNQTSMYLCACTGNTEAFFGQGTRLTVV.

The CDR3 is CASSLTSGSGTDTQYF. The CDR3 coding sequence is TGTGCCAGCAGCTTAACCTCGGGGTCGGGCACAGATACGCAGTATTTT. The genes are TRBV7-2 and TRBJ2-3; D may be TRBD2 (5 bases). The CDR3 covers 16 residues. The V gene lost 2 bases and the J gene lost 1 base, with 13 bases spanning the gap. Germline CDR1 and CDR2: SGHTA and FQGNSA.

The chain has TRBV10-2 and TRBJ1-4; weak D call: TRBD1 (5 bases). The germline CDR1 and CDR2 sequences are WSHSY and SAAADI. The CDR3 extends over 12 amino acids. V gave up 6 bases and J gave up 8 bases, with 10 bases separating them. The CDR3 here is CASRGGGEKLFF. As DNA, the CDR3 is TGCGCCAGCAGGGGGGGAGGAGAAAAACTGTTTTTT.

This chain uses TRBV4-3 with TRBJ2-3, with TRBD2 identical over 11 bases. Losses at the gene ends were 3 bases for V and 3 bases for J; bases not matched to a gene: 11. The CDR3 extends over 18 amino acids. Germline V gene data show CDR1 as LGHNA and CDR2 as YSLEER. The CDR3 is CASSHQIAGGSLTDTQYF. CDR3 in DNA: TGCGCCAGCAGCCACCAAATAGCGGGAGGGTCTTTGACAGATACGCAGTATTTT.

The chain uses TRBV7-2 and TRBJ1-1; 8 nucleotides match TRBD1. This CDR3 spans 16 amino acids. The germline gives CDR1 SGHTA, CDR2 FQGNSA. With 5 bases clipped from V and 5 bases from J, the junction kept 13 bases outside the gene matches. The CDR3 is CASSPPGTGFVTEAFF. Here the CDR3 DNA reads TGTGCCAGCAGCCCACCCGGGACAGGCTTTGTTACTGAAGCTTTCTTT.

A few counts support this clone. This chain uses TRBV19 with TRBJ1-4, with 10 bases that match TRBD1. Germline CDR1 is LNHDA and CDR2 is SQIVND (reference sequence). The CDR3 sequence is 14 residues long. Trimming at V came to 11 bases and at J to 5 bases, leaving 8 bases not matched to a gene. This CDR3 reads CAASLGQGNEKLFF. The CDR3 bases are TGTGCCGCTTCTCTGGGACAGGGGAATGAAAAACTGTTTTTT.